Listed here are 11 T cell receptor beta chains from one sample, sequenced in a study of T-cell reconstitution after alpha-beta-depleted transplantation in children. Preparing the TCRbeta library involved the use of unique molecular identifiers. TCRdb passed the PCR reads through MiXCR, listing each CDR3 protein once. This sample yields around 200,000 distinct CDR3 sequences, of which less than 8% are seen a single time; about 3% belongs to the top ten. The material sequenced was PBMCs from the stem cell graft donor, taken from the stem cell graft. Every receptor here comes from a human donor who donated a stem cell graft to a child with Wiskott-Aldrich syndrome.

Notes on this clonotype: A much larger clone is a single base away; this may be a read error. The J gene is TRBJ2-5, the V gene TRBV13, with a possible D match to TRBD1 (5 bases). Germline assignment: CDR1 PRHDT and CDR2 FYEKMQ (reference sequence). CDR3 length: 14 amino acids. CDR3 sequence reads: CASTIRQFQATQYF. CDR3 DNA sequence: TGTGCCAGCACCATACGACAGTTCCAAGCGACCCAGTACTTC.

V and J are TRBV3-1 and TRBJ1-2; D is unclear. The CDR3 has 12 residues. V was pared by 0 bases and J by 5 bases, with 4 bases between. CDR1 and CDR2 (germline): LGHDT, YNNKEL (reference sequence). The CDR3 nucleotides are TGTGCCAGCAGCCAAGAAACGTATGGCTACACCTTC. It is translated as CASSQETYGYTF.

There are many counts of this clonotype. The rearrangement links TRBV12-3 or TRBV12-4 to TRBJ1-5; D gene uncertain. The V and J ends lost 1 base and 7 bases respectively, with 8 bases between them. CDR3 length equals 13 residues. The CDR3 bases are TGTGCCAGCAGTTTAGGGGAGACGCAGCCCCAGCATTTT. It yields the protein CASSLGETQPQHF.

The table lists this clonotype with many counts. The J gene is TRBJ2-6, the V gene TRBV6-1; D is unresolved. Between the trimmed V and J ends, which lost 5 bases and 0 bases, there was a span of 11 bases. Germline V CDR1 and CDR2: MNHNS, SASEGT. The CDR3 totals 16 residues. CDR3 bases: TGTGCCAGCAGTAGATTTGGGCACTCTGGGGCCAACGTCCTGACTTTC. Translating gives CASSRFGHSGANVLTF.

This clonotype was seen at least ten times. The chain links TRBV18 to TRBJ2-1, with 7 bases lining up with TRBD1. V was clipped by 3 bases and J by 9 bases; unmatched bases: 5. Germline CDR1 is KGHSH and CDR2 is LQKENI. The CDR3 has 13 residues. CDR3 in amino acids: CASSPDRAREQFF. CDR3 coding DNA: TGTGCCAGCTCACCCGACAGGGCCCGTGAGCAGTTCTTC.

This clonotype was picked up many times. J is TRBJ1-1 and V is TRBV7-2, with 9 bases aligning to TRBD1. J lost 8 bases, V lost 5 bases, and 6 bases had no gene match. CDR1 and CDR2 from the germline V gene are SGHTA and FQGNSA. This CDR3 spans 13 amino acids. The CDR3 sequence: CASSPQGTGEAFF. In DNA, the CDR3 is TGTGCCAGCAGCCCGCAAGGGACAGGGGAAGCTTTCTTT.

This clonotype was seen a handful of times. This rearrangement joins TRBV7-7 to TRBJ2-1; the match to TRBD1 covers 7 bases. J was trimmed by 5 bases and V by 5 bases; bases with no gene match: 6. Germline V CDR1 and CDR2: SSHAT, FNYEAQ (reference sequence). This CDR3 contains 14 residues. CDR3 region: CASSADRIHNEQFF. The DNA for the CDR3 is TGTGCCAGCAGCGCGGACAGGATCCACAATGAGCAGTTCTTC.

This clonotype was found many times. The chain's CDR3 is CASSLEGSHSGNTIYF. The CDR3 nucleotides are TGTGCCAGCAGCTTAGAGGGCAGCCACTCTGGAAACACCATATATTTT. The chain joins TRBV7-2 to TRBJ1-3; D unclear. Trimming removed 1 base from V and 0 bases from J, with 10 bases in between. The CDR3 loop spans 16 amino acids. Per the germline V gene, CDR1 is SGHTA and CDR2 is FQGNSA.

At least ten counts were recorded for this clonotype. V and J are TRBV12-3 or TRBV12-4 and TRBJ1-4; 8 bases align to TRBD1. The CDR3 consists of 14 residues. V dropped 5 bases and J dropped 3; count of bases not matched to a gene: 2. CDR3 in amino acids: CASSPGQANEKLFF. In nucleotides, the CDR3 is TGTGCCAGCAGTCCGGGACAGGCTAATGAAAAACTGTTTTTT.

This chain joins TRBV18 and TRBJ2-7; D gene ambiguous. Trimming took 2 bases from V and 6 from J, leaving 8 bases between them. Looked up from germline, CDR1 is KGHSH and CDR2 is LQKENI. The CDR3 runs to 12 residues. DNA of the CDR3: TGTGCCAGCTCACCAGGGCTCTCCGAGCAGTACTTC. Its translation is CASSPGLSEQYF.

The V gene is TRBV4-3, the J gene TRBJ1-2; D gene uncertain. There are 14 residues in the CDR3. Germline CDR1 reads LGHNA; CDR2 reads YSLEER. Trimming pared 1 base from V and 2 bases from J, leaving 8 bases between. The CDR3 nucleotides read TGCGCCAGCAGCCAAGTAAAAGGGAACTATGGCTACACCTTC. As protein: CASSQVKGNYGYTF.